One and the same sample provided the 17 T cell receptor beta chains below, sequenced in a study of tumor and adjacent non-tumor tissue in lung cancer (dated by TCRdb to between 2018 and 2020). Libraries were constructed by multiplex PCR. The sequencer listed for this sample is Illumina HiSeq 2500. TCRbeta libraries were built by three rounds of nested PCR using primers (Table S4), following protocols modified from ARM-PCR. The public reads were reanalyzed by TCRdb: fastp trimming at Q25, MiXCR alignment, in-frame beta chains only. A single entry per CDR3 protein holds the most common genes and DNA from its merged rows. For this sample there are about 90,000 distinct CDR3 sequences; around 57% appear just once. The ten largest clones capture around 15% of the sample. Bulk unsorted tissue served as the source for RNA extraction, and RNA quality was assessed using a NanoDrop ND-1000 and an Agilent 2100.

The sequencing input was lung tumor tissue. These receptors all come from a man aged 70-80 years with non-small cell lung cancer.

This clonotype was detected only once. One end of the junction varies from germline; a read error may be responsible. V is TRBV11-3 and J is TRBJ2-1; D could derive from TRBD1 or TRBD2 (5 bases each). Looked up from germline, CDR1 is SGHNT and CDR2 is YENEEA. This CDR3 contains 15 residues. This CDR3 reads CVSSFEGINDNEQFF. The CDR3 DNA is TGTGTCAGCAGCTTTGAGGGGATAAACGACAATGAGCAGTTCTTC.

This clonotype was detected only once. CDR3 sequence (DNA): TGTGCCAGTAGTTCATATGGACAGATGCAAGAGACCCAGTACTTC. It specifies CASSSYGQMQETQYF. The chain has TRBV19 and TRBJ2-5, with D possibly TRBD1 on 6 matching bases. The CDR3 consists of 15 residues. Germline V gene lookup returns CDR1 LNHDA and CDR2 SQIVND (reference sequence). Deletions cut 5 bases from V and 2 bases from J, with 15 bases between.

This clonotype was recorded at least ten times. The CDR3 bases are TGTGCCAGCAGCTTGGGGGAACCCTCCTACAATGAGCAGTTCTTC. Its protein product is CASSLGEPSYNEQFF. The chain has TRBV5-5 and TRBJ2-1, with D unresolved. Germline CDR1 and CDR2: SGHKS and YYEKEE (reference sequence). Trimming removed 0 bases from V and 0 bases from J, with 7 bases in between. CDR3 size: 15 residues. Filled out from reference TRBV5-5 and TRBJ2-1, the complete variable domain reads DAGVTQSPTHLIKTRGQQVTLRCSPISGHKSVSWYQQVLGQGPQFIFQYYEKEERGRGNFPDRFSARQFPNYSSELNVNALLLGDSALYLCASSLGEPSYNEQFFGPGTRLTVL.

CDR3 nucleotide sequence: TGTGCCTGGAGTCGCCCTCGGGGCTCGGACACCGGGGAGCTGTTTTTT. Its translation is CAWSRPRGSDTGELFF. V usage is TRBV30 and J usage is TRBJ2-2; D is possibly TRBD1 or TRBD2 (5 bases each). Germline V CDR1 and CDR2: GTSNPN, SVGIG (reference sequence). V was shortened by 2 bases and J by 3 bases, with 16 bases between the two germline ends. This CDR3 comprises 16 residues.

Ten or more counts support this clonotype. The chain links TRBV10-3 to TRBJ2-1; the match to TRBD1 covers 8 bases. Germline V gene sequence: CDR1 ENHRY, CDR2 SYGVKD. This CDR3 contains 15 residues. Trimming cost V 10 bases and J 0 bases; bases outside gene matches: 8. Here the CDR3 DNA reads TGTGCCACCCTGACAGGGGCTGGCTCCTACAATGAGCAGTTCTTC. Translating gives CATLTGAGSYNEQFF.

This clonotype was recorded many times. The V and J genes are TRBV5-1 and TRBJ2-7, with a weak D call TRBD1 (5 bases). Germline CDR1 SGHRS, CDR2 YFSETQ. There are 15 residues in the CDR3. Deletions cut 5 bases from V and 0 bases from J, with 15 bases between. DNA for the CDR3: TGCGCCAGCAGGAGGTGGGAAGGGGCCTCCTACGAGCAGTACTTC. Its translation: CASRRWEGASYEQYF.

With regard to this clonotype: This clone may be a read error of a much larger clone one base away. The chain links TRBV12-3 or TRBV12-4 to TRBJ2-2, with D unresolved. This CDR3 contains 14 residues. Deletions cut 6 bases from V and 9 bases from J, with 17 bases between. In DNA, the CDR3 is TGTGCCAGCAGCCCGAGGCTCCAAGCCTGGGAGCTGTTTTTT. Amino acid sequence: CASSPRLQAWELFF.

The chain carries TRBV11-2 and TRBJ2-7, with D perhaps assigned TRBD1 or TRBD2 (5 bases each). The germline V gene has CDR1 SGHAT and CDR2 FQNNGV. The V end was cut by 1 base, the J end by 2 bases, with 15 bases between. The CDR3 spans 16 residues. DNA of the CDR3: TGTGCCAGCAGCTTAGTAGAAGGGACGGGGACCTACGAGCAGTACTTC. Its translation is CASSLVEGTGTYEQYF.

This clonotype has a handful of counts. One end of the junction does not line up with germline, which may come from a read error. This chain links TRBV6-1 with TRBJ2-5, with no clear D. Germline CDR1 and CDR2: MNHNS and SASEGT. CDR3 length: 13 amino acids. The CDR3 reads CASSLRPRETQYF. The DNA of the CDR3 is TGTGCCAGCAGCCTCAGGCCACGAGAGACCCAATACTTC.

As concerns this clonotype: Compared with germline, one end of the junction differs, possibly owing to a read error. The gene calls are TRBV14 and TRBJ2-7; D is ambiguous. The length of the CDR3 is 15 residues. Germline V gene lookup returns CDR1 SGHDN and CDR2 FVKESK. CDR3 amino acids: CARSQGKGWRYEQYF. DNA for the CDR3: TGTGCCAGGAGCCAAGGGAAAGGTTGGAGATACGAGCAGTACTTC.

About this clonotype itself: This sequence may be a read error, since a much larger clone differs from it by one base. V and J are TRBV5-1 and TRBJ2-7; TRBD1 is a possible D gene (5 bases). With 1 base removed from V and 2 bases from J, the gap between germline ends came to 13 bases. Germline V gene lookup returns CDR1 SGHRS and CDR2 YFSETQ. The CDR3 has 15 residues. The CDR3 DNA sequence: TGCGCCAGCAGCTTGACAACCGTGACAGCCTACGAGCAGTACTTC. This codes for CASSLTTVTAYEQYF.

To note about this clonotype: At one boundary the junction diverges from the germline segment, which might be a read error. The rearrangement joins TRBV29-1 to TRBJ1-4, with D unresolved. CDR3 size: 12 residues. CDR1 SQVTM and CDR2 ANQGSEA come from the germline V gene. CDR3 bases: TGCGGCGTTTTACGATCCAATGAGAAACTGTTTTTT. Translating it yields CGVLRSNEKLFF. The complete variable domain, with remaining parts taken from reference TRBV29-1 and TRBJ1-4, reads SAVISQKPSRDICQRGTSLTIQCQVDSQVTMMFWYRQQPGQSLTLIATANQGSEATYESGFVIDKFPISRPNLTFSTLTVSNMSPEDSSIYLCGVLRSNEKLFFGSGTQLSVL.

Details on this clonotype: This could be a read error, since a much larger clone is one nucleotide away. This chain uses TRBV4-1 with TRBJ2-2; a possible D gene is TRBD2 (7 bases). Trimming stripped 4 bases from V and 3 bases from J, with 15 bases between. Germline V lookup: CDR1 MGHRA, CDR2 YSYEKL. The length of the CDR3 is 16 residues. CDR3: CASSRGGLAYTGELFF. The CDR3 DNA is TGCGCCAGCAGCCGGGGGGGGCTAGCATACACCGGGGAGCTGTTTTTT.

As concerns this clonotype: At one of its ends the junction is not consistent with the germline gene, which may arise from a read error. The chain joins TRBV12-5 to TRBJ2-2; possibly TRBD2 for D (6 bases). The CDR3 totals 13 residues. Germline CDR1 is LGHNT and CDR2 is FRNRAP. The CDR3 bases are TGTGCTAATGCTCGGACTACCACCCGGGAGCTGTTTTTT. Translating gives CANARTTTRELFF.

The gene calls are TRBV6-5 and TRBJ1-4; 12 nucleotides align to TRBD1. With V trimmed by 10 bases and J by 5 bases, 14 bases remained unmatched. The CDR3 contains 17 residues. Germline V lookup: CDR1 MNHEY, CDR2 SVGAGI. The CDR3 region is CATIPGQGAFGNEKLFF. DNA of the CDR3: TGTGCCACCATACCGGGACAGGGGGCGTTTGGCAATGAAAAACTGTTTTTT.

This sequence joins TRBV5-4 and TRBJ2-7; 10 bases fit TRBD2. The CDR3 loop spans 15 amino acids. V lost 5 bases, J lost 3 bases, and 8 bases stayed unmatched. Germline V gene lookup returns CDR1 SGHNT and CDR2 YYREEE (reference sequence). In nucleotides, the CDR3 is TGTGCCAGCAGTTCCCTAAGCGGGAGGGTCTACGAGCAGTACTTC. Translating it yields CASSSLSGRVYEQYF.

In this sample, this clonotype turned up many times. This CDR3 reads CAYSTDTQYF. The CDR3, as DNA: TGTGCCTATAGCACAGATACGCAGTATTTT. The genes are TRBV30 and TRBJ2-3; D call uncertain. This CDR3 is built from 10 residues. V lost 7 bases to trimming and J lost 0 bases, with 2 bases between them. CDR1 GTSNPN and CDR2 SVGIG come from the germline V gene (reference sequence). Variable domain in full (rest from reference TRBV30 and TRBJ2-3): SQTIHQWPATLVQPVGSPLSLECTVEGTSNPNLYWYRQAAGRGLQLLFYSVGIGQISSEVPQNLSASRPQDRQFILSSKKLLLSDSGFYLCAYSTDTQYFGPGTRLTVL.